Below are 12 T cell receptor beta chains sequenced from a single sample in a study of CD4 T cells in relation to SARS-CoV-2 and coronaviruses. CD4+ T cells from unexposed donors were obtained before the COVID-19 pandemic (2011-2018). CD4+ T cells were isolated from the cells after less than 13 days of culture. TCRdb's copy holds only in-frame clones and misses some; the assay was immunoSEQ multiplex PCR. The table shows some 29,000 clones, with around 84% occurring only once. Their target antigens are unknown. The sequenced material came from CD4+ T cells from PBMCs, cultured in vitro. Source of these receptors: a human donor in good health.

The chain has TRBV7-9 and TRBJ2-1, with 9 bases identical to TRBD2. Per the germline V gene, CDR1 is SEHNR and CDR2 is FQNEAQ (reference sequence). V lost 5 bases, J lost 2 bases, and 10 bases stayed unmatched. The CDR3 is 17 residues long. This CDR3 reads CASSRRGGLATYNEQFF. In DNA form, the CDR3 reads TGTGCCAGCAGCCGCCGCGGAGGACTAGCGACCTACAATGAGCAGTTCTTC.

The chain links TRBV5-1 to TRBJ2-3; TRBD2 matches 15 bases. The CDR3 sequence is 17 residues long. The V and J ends lost 2 bases and 3 bases, in that order; junction bases with no gene match: 4. CDR1 and CDR2 from the germline V gene are SGHRS and YFSETQ. The DNA of the CDR3 is TGCGCCAGCAGCTTCGGACTAGCGGGGGGGATAACAGATACGCAGTATTTT. Protein sequence: CASSFGLAGGITDTQYF.

The chain recombines TRBV4-2 with TRBJ2-3; D is unclear. CDR3 size: 14 residues. Germline V gene sequence: CDR1 LGHNA, CDR2 YNFKEQ. Trimming cost V 1 base and J 5 bases, with 10 bases left between them. CDR3 residues: CASSQAGGGDTQYF. DNA for the CDR3: TGTGCCAGCAGCCAAGCGGGTGGCGGAGATACGCAGTATTTT.

The rearrangement joins TRBV9 to TRBJ2-6; 9 bases agree with TRBD2. Trimming at V came to 3 bases and at J to 1 base, leaving 14 bases not matched to a gene. The CDR3 loop spans 20 amino acids. Germline V lookup: CDR1 SGDLS, CDR2 YYNGEE. The CDR3 nucleotides read TGTGCCAGCAGCGAATTAGCGGGGGCCCTTTCTCAATCTGGGGCCAACGTCCTGACTTTC. As protein: CASSELAGALSQSGANVLTF.

The J gene is TRBJ2-7, the V gene TRBV7-2; D uncertain. Trimming removed 0 bases at V and 2 bases at J, with 5 bases between. The length of the CDR3 is 13 residues. CDR1 and CDR2 from the germline V gene are SGHTA and FQGNSA. This chain's CDR3 is CASSLAPTYEQYF. In DNA, the CDR3 is TGTGCCAGCAGCTTAGCTCCGACCTACGAGCAGTACTTC.

The chain employs TRBV7-9 and TRBJ1-2; 12 nucleotides match TRBD1. V dropped 5 bases and J dropped 4; count of bases not matched to a gene: 5. The germline gives CDR1 SEHNR, CDR2 FQNEAQ (reference sequence). CDR3 length equals 15 residues. DNA for the CDR3: TGTGCCAGCAGCCGGGACAGGGGGCGCGGCTATGGCTACACCTTC. It translates to CASSRDRGRGYGYTF. The full variable domain, completed using reference TRBV7-9 and TRBJ1-2, is DTGVSQNPRHKITKRGQNVTFRCDPISEHNRLYWYRQTLGQGPEFLTYFQNEAQLEKSRLLSDRFSAERPKGSFSTLEIQRTEQGDSAMYLCASSRDRGRGYGYTFGSGTRLTVV.

J is TRBJ2-1 and V is TRBV4-2; D may be TRBD1 or TRBD2 (5 bases each). Germline CDR1 and CDR2: LGHNA and YNFKEQ. Trimming took off 0 bases at V and 9 bases at J, with 9 bases between the two ends. CDR3 length equals 13 residues. In nucleotides, the CDR3 is TGTGCCAGCAGCCAAGATGGGGACGGTGAGCAGTTCTTC. Translated, it gives CASSQDGDGEQFF.

This clone has just a few counts. This same CDR3 is encoded by further DNA sequences in the sample. The chain recombines TRBV19 with TRBJ1-1; D is ambiguous. Germline loops: CDR1 LNHDA, CDR2 SQIVND (reference sequence). The CDR3 has 13 residues. Trimming removed 5 bases from V and 1 base from J, with 8 bases in between. Here the CDR3 DNA reads TGTGCCAGTAGTTACACTGGGAACACTGAAGCTTTCTTT. As protein: CASSYTGNTEAFF.

This rearrangement joins TRBV5-5 to TRBJ2-2, with 9 bases identical to TRBD1. Losses at the gene ends were 1 base for V and 7 bases for J; bases not matched to a gene: 2. Germline loops: CDR1 SGHKS, CDR2 YYEKEE (reference sequence). This CDR3 has 14 residues. The CDR3 DNA sequence: TGTGCCAGCAGCTTGAGGACAGGGGTCGGGGAGCTGTTTTTT. Encoded protein: CASSLRTGVGELFF.

The genes are TRBV12-5 and TRBJ2-2; 7 bases fit TRBD2. V lost 1 base to trimming and J lost 6 bases; unmatched junction nucleotides: 2. The CDR3 has 14 residues. Looked up from germline, CDR1 is LGHNT and CDR2 is FRNRAP. The CDR3 sequence is CASGLGTSPGELFF. The CDR3 coding sequence is TGTGCTAGTGGTTTGGGGACTAGTCCCGGGGAGCTGTTTTTT. Full variable domain (missing parts from reference TRBV12-5 and TRBJ2-2): DARVTQTPRHKVTEMGQEVTMRCQPILGHNTVFWYRQTMMQGLELLAYFRNRAPLDDSGMPKDRFSAEMPDATLATLKIQPSEPRDSAVYFCASGLGTSPGELFFGEGSRLTVL.

The gene calls are TRBV6-5 and TRBJ2-2; 10 bases line up with TRBD2. This CDR3 has 13 amino acids. Germline loops: CDR1 MNHEY, CDR2 SVGAGI. Losses at the gene ends were 8 bases for V and 6 bases for J; bases not matched to a gene: 3. The CDR3 DNA sequence: TGTGCCAGCCGGACTAGCGGCTCCGGGGAGCTGTTTTTT. Translation: CASRTSGSGELFF.

The J gene is TRBJ2-7, the V gene TRBV19; either TRBD1 or TRBD2 may fit D (5 bases each). The V gene's germline CDR1 is LNHDA and CDR2 SQIVND (reference sequence). CDR3 length equals 14 residues. V gave up 7 bases and J gave up 4 bases, with 17 bases separating them. This chain's CDR3 is CASTPPGRRYEQYF. The CDR3 bases are TGTGCCAGTACCCCCCCGGGGCGACGGTACGAGCAGTACTTC.